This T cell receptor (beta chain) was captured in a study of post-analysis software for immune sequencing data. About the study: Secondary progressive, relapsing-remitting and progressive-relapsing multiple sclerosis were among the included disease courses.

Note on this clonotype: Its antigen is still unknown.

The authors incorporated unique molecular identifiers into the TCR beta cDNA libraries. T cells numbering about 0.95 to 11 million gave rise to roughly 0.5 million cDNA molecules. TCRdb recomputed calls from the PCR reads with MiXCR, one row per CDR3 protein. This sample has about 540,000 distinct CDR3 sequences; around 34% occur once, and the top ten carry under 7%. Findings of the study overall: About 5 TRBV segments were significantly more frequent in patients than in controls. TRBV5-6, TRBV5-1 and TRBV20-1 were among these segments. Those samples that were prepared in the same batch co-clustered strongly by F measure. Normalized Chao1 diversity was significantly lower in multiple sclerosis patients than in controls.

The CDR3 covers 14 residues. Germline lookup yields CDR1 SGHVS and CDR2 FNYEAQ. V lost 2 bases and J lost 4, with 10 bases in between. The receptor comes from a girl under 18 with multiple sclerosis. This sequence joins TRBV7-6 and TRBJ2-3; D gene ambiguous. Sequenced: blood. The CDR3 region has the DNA TGTGCCAGCAGCTTAATTGCTTCTTCAGATACGCAGTATTTT. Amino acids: CASSLIASSDTQYF.